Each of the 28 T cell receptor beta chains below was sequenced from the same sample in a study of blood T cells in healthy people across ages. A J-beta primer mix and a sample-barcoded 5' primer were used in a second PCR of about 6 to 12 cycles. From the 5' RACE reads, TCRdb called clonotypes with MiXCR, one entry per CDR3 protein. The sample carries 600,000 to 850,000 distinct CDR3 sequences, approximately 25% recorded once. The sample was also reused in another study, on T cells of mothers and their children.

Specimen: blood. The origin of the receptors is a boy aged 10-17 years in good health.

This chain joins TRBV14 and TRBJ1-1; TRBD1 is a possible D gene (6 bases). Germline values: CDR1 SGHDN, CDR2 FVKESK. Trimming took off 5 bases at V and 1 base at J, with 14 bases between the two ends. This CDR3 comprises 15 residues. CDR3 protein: CASSFQGFGNTEAFF. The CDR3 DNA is TGTGCCAGCAGCTTCCAGGGGTTCGGGAACACTGAAGCTTTCTTT.

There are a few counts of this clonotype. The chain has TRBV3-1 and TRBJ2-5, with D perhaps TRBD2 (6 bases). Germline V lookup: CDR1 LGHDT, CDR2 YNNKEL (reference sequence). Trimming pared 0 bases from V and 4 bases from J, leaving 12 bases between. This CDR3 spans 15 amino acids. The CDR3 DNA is TGTGCCAGCAGCCAAGATCCCGGGAGCCCAGAGACCCAGTACTTC. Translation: CASSQDPGSPETQYF.

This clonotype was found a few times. The CDR3 coding sequence is TGCAGTGCTAGAGCGCCTAATGAAAAACTGTTTTTT. This sequence encodes CSARAPNEKLFF. The chain recombines TRBV20-1 with TRBJ1-4; D remains unclear. V was trimmed by 1 base and J by 3 bases, leaving 3 bases between them. The CDR3 contains 12 residues. Germline V CDR1 and CDR2: DFQATT, SNEGSKA (reference sequence).

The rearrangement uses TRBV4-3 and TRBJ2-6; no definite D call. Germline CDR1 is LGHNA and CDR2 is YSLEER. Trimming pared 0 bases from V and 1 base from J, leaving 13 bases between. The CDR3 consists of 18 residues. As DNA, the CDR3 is TGCGCCAGCAGCCAAGATTACTCAGGCCGTTCTGGGGCCAACGTCCTGACTTTC. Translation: CASSQDYSGRSGANVLTF.

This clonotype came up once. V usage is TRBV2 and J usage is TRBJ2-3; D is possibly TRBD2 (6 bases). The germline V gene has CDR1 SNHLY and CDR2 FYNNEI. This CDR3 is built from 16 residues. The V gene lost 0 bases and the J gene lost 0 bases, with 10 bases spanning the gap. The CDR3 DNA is TGTGCCAGCAGTGAAGCCTACGGGGGAAGCACAGATACGCAGTATTTT. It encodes CASSEAYGGSTDTQYF.

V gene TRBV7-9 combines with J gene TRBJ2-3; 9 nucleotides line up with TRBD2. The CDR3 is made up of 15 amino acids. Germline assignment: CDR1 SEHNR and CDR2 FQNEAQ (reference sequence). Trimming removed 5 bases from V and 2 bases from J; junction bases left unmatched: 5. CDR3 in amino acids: CASSAIAGDTDTQYF. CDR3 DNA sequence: TGTGCCAGCAGCGCAATAGCGGGGGACACAGATACGCAGTATTTT.

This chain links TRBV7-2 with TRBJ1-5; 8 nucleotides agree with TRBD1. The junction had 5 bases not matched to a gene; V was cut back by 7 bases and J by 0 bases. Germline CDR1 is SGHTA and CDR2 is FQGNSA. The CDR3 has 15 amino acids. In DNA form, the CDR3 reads TGTGCCAGCAACGGACAGGGTTATAGCAATCAGCCCCAGCATTTT. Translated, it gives CASNGQGYSNQPQHF. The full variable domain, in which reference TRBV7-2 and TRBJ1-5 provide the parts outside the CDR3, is GAGVSQSPSNKVTEKGKDVELRCDPISGHTALYWYRQSLGQGLEFLIYFQGNSAPDKSGLPSDRFSAERTGGSVSTLTIQRTQQEDSAVYLCASNGQGYSNQPQHFGDGTRLSIL.

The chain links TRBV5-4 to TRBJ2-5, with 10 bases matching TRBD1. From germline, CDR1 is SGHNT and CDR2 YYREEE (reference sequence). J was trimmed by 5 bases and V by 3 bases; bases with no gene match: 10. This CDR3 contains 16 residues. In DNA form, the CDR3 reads TGTGCCAGCAGCTCCATCGGACAGGGGGACCGGGAGACCCAGTACTTC. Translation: CASSSIGQGDRETQYF.

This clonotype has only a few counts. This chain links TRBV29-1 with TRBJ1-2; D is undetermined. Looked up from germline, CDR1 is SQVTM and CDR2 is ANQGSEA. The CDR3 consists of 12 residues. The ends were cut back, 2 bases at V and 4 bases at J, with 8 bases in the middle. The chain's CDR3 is CSVEWEAYGYTF. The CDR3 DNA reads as TGCAGCGTTGAATGGGAGGCCTATGGCTACACCTTC.

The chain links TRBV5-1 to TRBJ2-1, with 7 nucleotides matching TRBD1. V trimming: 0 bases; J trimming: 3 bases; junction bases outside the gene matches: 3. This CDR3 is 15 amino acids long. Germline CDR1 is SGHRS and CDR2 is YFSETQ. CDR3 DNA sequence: TGCGCCAGCAGCTTGGGGGGACAGTTCTACAATGAGCAGTTCTTC. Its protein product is CASSLGGQFYNEQFF. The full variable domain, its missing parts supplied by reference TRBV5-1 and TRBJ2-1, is KAGVTQTPRYLIKTRGQQVTLSCSPISGHRSVSWYQQTPGQGLQFLFEYFSETQRNKGNFPGRFSGRQFSNSRSEMNVSTLELGDSALYLCASSLGGQFYNEQFFGPGTRLTVL.

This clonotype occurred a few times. CDR3 DNA sequence: TGTGCCAGCAGCATGGAAACGGGGTTATTAGGAAAACTGTTTTTT. Its protein is CASSMETGLLGKLFF. The chain carries TRBV7-9 and TRBJ1-4; D is unclear. V shed 5 bases and J shed 10 bases, with 20 bases lying between them. This CDR3 contains 15 residues. The germline gives CDR1 SEHNR, CDR2 FQNEAQ (reference sequence).

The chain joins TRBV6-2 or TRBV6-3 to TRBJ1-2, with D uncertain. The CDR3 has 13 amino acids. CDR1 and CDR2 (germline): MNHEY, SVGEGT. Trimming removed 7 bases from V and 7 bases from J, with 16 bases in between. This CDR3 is CASMTRGVGGYTF. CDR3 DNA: TGTGCCAGCATGACGCGGGGTGTTGGTGGCTACACCTTC.

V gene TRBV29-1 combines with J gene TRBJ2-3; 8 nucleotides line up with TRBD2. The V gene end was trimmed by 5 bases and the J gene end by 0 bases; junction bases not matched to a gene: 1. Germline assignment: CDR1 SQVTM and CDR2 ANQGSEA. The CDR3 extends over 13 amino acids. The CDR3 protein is CSVPSGSTDTQYF. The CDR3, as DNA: TGCAGCGTTCCTAGCGGGAGCACAGATACGCAGTATTTT.

The CDR3 reads CASSKPGPGEEKLFF. The CDR3 DNA is TGCGCCAGCAGCAAGCCGGGCCCCGGGGAGGAAAAACTGTTTTTT. V is TRBV4-1 and J is TRBJ1-4; D gene unclear. The germline V gene has CDR1 MGHRA and CDR2 YSYEKL. V lost 5 bases and J lost 8, with 18 bases in between. The CDR3 spans 15 residues.

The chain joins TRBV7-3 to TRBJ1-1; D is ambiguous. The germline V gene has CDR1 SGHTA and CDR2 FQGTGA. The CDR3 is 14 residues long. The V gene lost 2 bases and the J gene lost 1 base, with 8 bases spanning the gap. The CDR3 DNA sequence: TGTGCCAGCAGCTTACAACAGACGAACACTGAAGCTTTCTTT. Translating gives CASSLQQTNTEAFF. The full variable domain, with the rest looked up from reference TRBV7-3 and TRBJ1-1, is GAGVSQTPSNKVTEKGKYVELRCDPISGHTALYWYRQSLGQGPEFLIYFQGTGAADDSGLPNDRFFAVRPEGSVSTLKIQRTERGDSAVYLCASSLQQTNTEAFFGQGTRLTVV.

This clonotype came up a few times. The CDR3, as DNA: TGCGCCAGCCGACCGGGAGCAGGGGGGGAATGGACTGAAGCTTTCTTT. Its protein product is CASRPGAGGEWTEAFF. The chain combines TRBV4-3 with TRBJ1-1; TRBD1 agrees at 7 bases. V was pared by 8 bases and J by 5 bases, with 17 bases of the junction left unmatched. CDR3 size: 16 residues. Per the germline V gene, CDR1 is LGHNA and CDR2 is YSLEER.

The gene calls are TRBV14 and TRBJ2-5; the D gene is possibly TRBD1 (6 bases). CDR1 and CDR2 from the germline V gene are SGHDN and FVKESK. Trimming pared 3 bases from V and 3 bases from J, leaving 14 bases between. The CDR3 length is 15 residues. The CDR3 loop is CASSQQVGGKETQYF. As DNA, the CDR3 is TGTGCCAGCAGCCAGCAAGTTGGGGGCAAAGAGACCCAGTACTTC.

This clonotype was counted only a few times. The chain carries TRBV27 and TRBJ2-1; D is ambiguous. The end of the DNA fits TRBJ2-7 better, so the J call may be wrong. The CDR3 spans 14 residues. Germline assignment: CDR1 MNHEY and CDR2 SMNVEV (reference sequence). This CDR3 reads CASSLYPQTYEQYF. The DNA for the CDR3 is TGTGCCAGCAGTTTATACCCACAGACCTACGAGCAGTACTTC.

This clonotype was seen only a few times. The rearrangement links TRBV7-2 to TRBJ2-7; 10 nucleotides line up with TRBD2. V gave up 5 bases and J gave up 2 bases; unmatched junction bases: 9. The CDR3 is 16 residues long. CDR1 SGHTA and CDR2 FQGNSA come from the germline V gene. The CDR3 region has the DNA TGTGCCAGCAGCCCATACCCAACTAGCGGGACCTACGAGCAGTACTTC. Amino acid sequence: CASSPYPTSGTYEQYF.

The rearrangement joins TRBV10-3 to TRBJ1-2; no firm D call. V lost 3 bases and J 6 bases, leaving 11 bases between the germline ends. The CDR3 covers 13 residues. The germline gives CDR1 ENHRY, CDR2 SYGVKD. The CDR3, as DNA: TGTGCCATCAGTGATCGGGAACCCCATGGCTACACCTTC. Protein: CAISDREPHGYTF.

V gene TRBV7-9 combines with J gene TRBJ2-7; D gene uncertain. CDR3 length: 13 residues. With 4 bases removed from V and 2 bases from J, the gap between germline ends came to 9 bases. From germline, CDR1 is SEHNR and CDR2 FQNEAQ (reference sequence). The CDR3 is CASSSMAAYEQYF. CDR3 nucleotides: TGTGCCAGCAGCTCTATGGCAGCCTACGAGCAGTACTTC. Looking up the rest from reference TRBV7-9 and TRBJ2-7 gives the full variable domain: DTGVSQNPRHKITKRGQNVTFRCDPISEHNRLYWYRQTLGQGPEFLTYFQNEAQLEKSRLLSDRFSAERPKGSFSTLEIQRTEQGDSAMYLCASSSMAAYEQYFGPGTRLTVT.

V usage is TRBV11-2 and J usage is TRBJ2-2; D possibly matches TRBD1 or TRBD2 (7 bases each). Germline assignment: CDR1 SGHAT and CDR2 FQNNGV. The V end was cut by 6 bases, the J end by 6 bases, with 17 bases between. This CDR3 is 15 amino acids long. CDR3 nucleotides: TGTGCCAGCAGGATCGGCAGGGGGGGGTCCGGGGAGCTGTTTTTT. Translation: CASRIGRGGSGELFF. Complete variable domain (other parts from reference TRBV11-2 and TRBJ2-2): EAGVAQSPRYKIIEKRQSVAFWCNPISGHATLYWYQQILGQGPKLLIQFQNNGVVDDSQLPKDRFSAERLKGVDSTLKIQPAKLEDSAVYLCASRIGRGGSGELFFGEGSRLTVL.

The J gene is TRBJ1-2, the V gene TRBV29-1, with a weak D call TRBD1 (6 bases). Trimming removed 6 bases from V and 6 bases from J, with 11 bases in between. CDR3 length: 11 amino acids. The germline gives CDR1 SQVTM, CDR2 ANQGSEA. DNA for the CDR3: TGCAGCGTAGTACAGGGAAATGGCTACACCTTC. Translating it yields CSVVQGNGYTF.

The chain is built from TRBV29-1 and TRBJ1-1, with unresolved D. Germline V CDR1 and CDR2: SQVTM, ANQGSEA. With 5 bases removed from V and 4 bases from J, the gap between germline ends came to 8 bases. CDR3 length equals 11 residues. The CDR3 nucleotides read TGCAGCGTTAAAGGGTCCACTGAAGCTTTCTTT. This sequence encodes CSVKGSTEAFF.

Here the CDR3 reads CASSYAPFGSQYF. The CDR3 DNA reads TGTGCCAGCAGTTATGCACCCTTCGGATCGCAGTATTTT. The chain links TRBV6-5 to TRBJ2-3, with D hard to call. The V and J ends lost 3 bases and 10 bases respectively, with 14 bases between them. In germline, CDR1 is MNHEY, CDR2 SVGAGI. CDR3 length: 13 amino acids.

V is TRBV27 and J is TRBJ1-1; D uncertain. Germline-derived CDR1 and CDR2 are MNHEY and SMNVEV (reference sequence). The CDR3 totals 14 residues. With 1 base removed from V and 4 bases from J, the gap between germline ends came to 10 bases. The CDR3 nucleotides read TGTGCCAGCAGTTTATTTGTGGGTTTCACTGAAGCTTTCTTT. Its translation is CASSLFVGFTEAFF.

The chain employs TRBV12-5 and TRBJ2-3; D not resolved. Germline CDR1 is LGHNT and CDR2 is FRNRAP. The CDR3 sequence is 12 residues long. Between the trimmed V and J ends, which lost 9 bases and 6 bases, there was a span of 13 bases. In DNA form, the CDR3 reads TGTGCTAGCACGCGAGAGGTGGATACGCAGTATTTT. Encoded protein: CASTREVDTQYF.

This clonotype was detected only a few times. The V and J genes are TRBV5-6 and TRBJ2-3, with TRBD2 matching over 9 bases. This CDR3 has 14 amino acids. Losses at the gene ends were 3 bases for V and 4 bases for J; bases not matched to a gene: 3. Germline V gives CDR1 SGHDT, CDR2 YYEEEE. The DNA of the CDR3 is TGTGCCAGCAGCTGGGGACTAGCTCCAGATACGCAGTATTTT. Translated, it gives CASSWGLAPDTQYF.